This T cell receptor beta chain emerged from a study of T cell responses to AZD1222 COVID-19 vaccine. Generated by immunoSEQ multiplex PCR, the TCRdb table keeps only in-frame clones and is missing some. This sample has over 60,000 clones, with 87% found just once. Study conclusions and caveats: Baseline seropositivity characterized only a handful of AZD1222 recipients. None of the repertoires were sampled until the peak T cell response had passed.

Worth noting for this clone: What it binds is not known.

The sample consisted of peripheral blood, taken on day 0 of AZD1222 vaccination. The sequence was collected from an adult in good health.

The CDR3 protein is CASSVETGQETQYF. CDR3 sequence (DNA): TGTGCCAGCAGCGTAGAAACAGGCCAAGAGACCCAGTACTTC. This chain connects TRBV9 to TRBJ2-5; perhaps TRBD1 as D (5 bases). Trimming took 0 bases from V and 1 from J, leaving 7 bases between them. Germline V gives CDR1 SGDLS, CDR2 YYNGEE. The length of the CDR3 is 14 residues.